This T cell receptor (beta chain) derives from a study of identical twins. Of note for this clonotype: Its cognate antigen is unknown.

Germline assignment: CDR1 SGHVS and CDR2 FNYEAQ. The CDR3 length is 13 residues. The V end was cut by 1 base, the J end by 10 bases, with 11 bases between. TCRdb called the 5' RACE reads again in MiXCR, with one record for every CDR3 protein. This table holds around 480,000 distinct CDR3 sequences, 14% found once. The study, taken as a whole, reports: Cross-sectional statistical analysis was relied on for the conclusions, without the same donors being followed. The more abundant beta clonotypes in cord blood had fewer insertions, and memory repertoires did not show this.

The same data also contributed to another study, on yellow fever vaccine responses in identical twins.

Sequencing was carried out using CD4+ T cells sorted from blood. The chain combines TRBV7-6 with TRBJ2-1, with D perhaps matching TRBD1 (5 bases). The sequence came from a woman aged 18-30 years in good health. This CDR3 is CASSLVVGAEQFF. CDR3 nucleotide sequence: TGTGCCAGCAGCTTAGTGGTAGGGGCCGAGCAGTTCTTC.